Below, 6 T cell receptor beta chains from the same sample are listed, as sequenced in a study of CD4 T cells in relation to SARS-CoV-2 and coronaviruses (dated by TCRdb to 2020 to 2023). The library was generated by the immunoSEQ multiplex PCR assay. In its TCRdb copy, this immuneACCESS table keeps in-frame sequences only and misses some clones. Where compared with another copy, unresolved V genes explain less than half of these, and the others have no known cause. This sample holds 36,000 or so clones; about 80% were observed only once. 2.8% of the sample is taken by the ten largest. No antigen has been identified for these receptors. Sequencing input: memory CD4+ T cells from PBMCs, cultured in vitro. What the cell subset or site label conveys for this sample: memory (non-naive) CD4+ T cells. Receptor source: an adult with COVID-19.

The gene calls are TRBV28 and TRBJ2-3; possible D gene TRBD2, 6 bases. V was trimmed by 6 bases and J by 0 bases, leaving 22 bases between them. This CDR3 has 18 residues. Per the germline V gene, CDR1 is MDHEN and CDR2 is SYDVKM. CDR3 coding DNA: TGTGCCAGCAGCCTTTGGGGCGTAGCGGTAACTAGCACAGATACGCAGTATTTT. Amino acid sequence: CASSLWGVAVTSTDTQYF.

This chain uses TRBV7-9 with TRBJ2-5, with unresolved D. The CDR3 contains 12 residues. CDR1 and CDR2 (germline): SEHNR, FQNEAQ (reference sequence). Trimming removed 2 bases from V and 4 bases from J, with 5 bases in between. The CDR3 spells CASSLRLETQYF. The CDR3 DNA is TGTGCCAGCAGCTTACGGCTAGAGACCCAGTACTTC.

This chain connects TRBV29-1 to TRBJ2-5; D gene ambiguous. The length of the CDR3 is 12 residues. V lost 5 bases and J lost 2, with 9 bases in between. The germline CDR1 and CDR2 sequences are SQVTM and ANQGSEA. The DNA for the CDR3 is TGCAGCGTTTTAATCGGACAAGAGACCCAGTACTTC. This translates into CSVLIGQETQYF.

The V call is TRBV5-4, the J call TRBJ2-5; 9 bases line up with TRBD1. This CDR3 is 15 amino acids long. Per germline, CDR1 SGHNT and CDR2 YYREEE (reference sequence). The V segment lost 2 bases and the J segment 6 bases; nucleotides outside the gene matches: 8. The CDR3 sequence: CASSFAGQGEKTQYF. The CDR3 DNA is TGTGCCAGCAGCTTCGCGGGACAGGGAGAGAAGACCCAGTACTTC.

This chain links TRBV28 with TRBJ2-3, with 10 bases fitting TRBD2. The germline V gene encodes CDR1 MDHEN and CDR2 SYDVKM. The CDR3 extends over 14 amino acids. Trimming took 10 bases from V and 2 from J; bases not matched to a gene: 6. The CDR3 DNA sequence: TGTGCCACCCCCGGGACTAGCGTCACAGATACGCAGTATTTT. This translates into CATPGTSVTDTQYF.

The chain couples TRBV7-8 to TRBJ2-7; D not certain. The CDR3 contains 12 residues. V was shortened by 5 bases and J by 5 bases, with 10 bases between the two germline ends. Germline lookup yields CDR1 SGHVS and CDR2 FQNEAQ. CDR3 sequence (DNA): TGTGCCAGCAGCCAAAGGATCCACGAGCAGTACTTC. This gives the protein CASSQRIHEQYF.